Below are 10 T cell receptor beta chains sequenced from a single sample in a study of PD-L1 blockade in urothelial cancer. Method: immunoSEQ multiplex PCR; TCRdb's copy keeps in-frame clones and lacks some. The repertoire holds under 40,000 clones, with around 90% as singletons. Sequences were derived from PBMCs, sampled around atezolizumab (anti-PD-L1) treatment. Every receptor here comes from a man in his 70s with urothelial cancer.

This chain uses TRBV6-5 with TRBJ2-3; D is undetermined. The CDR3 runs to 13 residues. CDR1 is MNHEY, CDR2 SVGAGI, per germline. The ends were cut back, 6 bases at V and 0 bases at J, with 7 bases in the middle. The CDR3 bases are TGTGCCAGCAGAGCCTCGAGCACAGATACGCAGTATTTT. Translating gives CASRASSTDTQYF.

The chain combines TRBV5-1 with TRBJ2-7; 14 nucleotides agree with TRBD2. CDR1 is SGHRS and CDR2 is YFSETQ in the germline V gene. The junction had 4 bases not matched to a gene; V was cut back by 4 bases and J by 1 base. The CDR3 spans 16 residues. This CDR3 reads CASSPGLAGVSYEQYF. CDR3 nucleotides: TGCGCCAGCAGCCCGGGACTAGCGGGAGTGTCCTACGAGCAGTACTTC.

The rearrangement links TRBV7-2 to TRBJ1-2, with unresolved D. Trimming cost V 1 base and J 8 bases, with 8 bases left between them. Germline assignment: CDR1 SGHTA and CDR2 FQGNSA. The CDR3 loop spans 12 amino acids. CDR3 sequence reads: CASSLEISGYTF. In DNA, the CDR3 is TGTGCCAGCAGCTTAGAAATAAGCGGCTACACCTTC.

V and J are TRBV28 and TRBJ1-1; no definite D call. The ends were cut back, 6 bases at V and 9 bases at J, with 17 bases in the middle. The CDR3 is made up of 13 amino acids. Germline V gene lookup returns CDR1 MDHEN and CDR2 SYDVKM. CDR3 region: CASSSTVGSKAFF. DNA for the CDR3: TGTGCCAGCAGCTCCACCGTCGGGTCGAAAGCTTTCTTT.

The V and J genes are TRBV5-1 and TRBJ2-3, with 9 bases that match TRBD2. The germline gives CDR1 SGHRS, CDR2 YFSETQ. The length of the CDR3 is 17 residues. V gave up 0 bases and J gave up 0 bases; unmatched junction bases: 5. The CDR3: CASSLVAGGASTDTQYF. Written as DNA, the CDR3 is TGCGCCAGCAGCTTGGTGGCGGGAGGGGCTAGCACAGATACGCAGTATTTT.

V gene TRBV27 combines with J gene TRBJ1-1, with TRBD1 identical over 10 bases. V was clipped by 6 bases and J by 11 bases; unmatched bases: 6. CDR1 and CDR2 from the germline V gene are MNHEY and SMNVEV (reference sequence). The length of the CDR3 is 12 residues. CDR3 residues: CASRMTGGVAFF. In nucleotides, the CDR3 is TGTGCCAGCAGGATGACAGGGGGCGTTGCTTTCTTT.

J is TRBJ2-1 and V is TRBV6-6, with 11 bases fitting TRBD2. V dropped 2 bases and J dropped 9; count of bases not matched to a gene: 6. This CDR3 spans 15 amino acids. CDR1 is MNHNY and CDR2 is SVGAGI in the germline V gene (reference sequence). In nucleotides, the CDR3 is TGTGCCAGCAGTTACGGTAGCGGGAGGGCCCGTGAGCAGTTCTTC. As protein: CASSYGSGRAREQFF.

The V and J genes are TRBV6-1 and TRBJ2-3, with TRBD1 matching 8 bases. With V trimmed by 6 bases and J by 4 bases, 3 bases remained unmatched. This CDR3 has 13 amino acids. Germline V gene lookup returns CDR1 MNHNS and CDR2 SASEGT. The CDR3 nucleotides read TGTGCCAGCAGACTACAGGGGGCAGATACGCAGTATTTT. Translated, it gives CASRLQGADTQYF.

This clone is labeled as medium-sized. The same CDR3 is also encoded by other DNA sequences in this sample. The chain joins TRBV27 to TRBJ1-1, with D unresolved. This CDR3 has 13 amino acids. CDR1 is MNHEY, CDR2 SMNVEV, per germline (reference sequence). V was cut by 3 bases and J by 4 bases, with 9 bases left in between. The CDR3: CASSFRGGTEAFF. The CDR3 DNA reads TGTGCCAGCAGTTTCCGGGGTGGCACTGAAGCTTTCTTT.

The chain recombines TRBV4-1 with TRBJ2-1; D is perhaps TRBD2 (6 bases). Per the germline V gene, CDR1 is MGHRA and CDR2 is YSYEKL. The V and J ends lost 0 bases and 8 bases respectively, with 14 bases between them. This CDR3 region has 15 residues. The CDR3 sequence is CASSQDSSGWDEQFF. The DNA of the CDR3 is TGCGCCAGCAGCCAAGATTCAAGCGGGTGGGATGAGCAGTTCTTC.